A single sample is the source of the 22 T cell receptor beta chains below, sequenced in a study of blood T cell repertoires in COVID-19. The method was immunoSEQ multiplex PCR; TCRdb's version includes in-frame clones alone and lacks a portion of them. Among hundreds of thousands of clones listed, 88% were seen once. The sequencing sample was made of PBMCs or T cells enriched from blood (not recorded which). The source of these receptors is a woman in her twenties or thirties who had recovered from COVID-19.

This chain joins TRBV5-4 and TRBJ2-2; 11 bases map to TRBD1. Trimming at V came to 4 bases and at J to 1 base, leaving 3 bases not matched to a gene. CDR3 length: 16 amino acids. Looked up from germline, CDR1 is SGHNT and CDR2 is YYREEE (reference sequence). Written as DNA, the CDR3 is TGTGCCAGCAGCGGGACAGGGGGTTGGAACACCGGGGAGCTGTTTTTT. Amino acids: CASSGTGGWNTGELFF.

The chain recombines TRBV7-2 with TRBJ1-1; unclear D gene. Germline V gives CDR1 SGHTA, CDR2 FQGNSA. The CDR3 is made up of 14 amino acids. V shed 2 bases and J shed 4 bases, with 11 bases lying between them. The DNA for the CDR3 is TGTGCCAGCAGCTTATCCCCCTCGGTCACTGAAGCTTTCTTT. Amino acids: CASSLSPSVTEAFF.

The chain has TRBV6-5 and TRBJ2-3, with 10 bases aligning to TRBD1. The CDR3 has 15 amino acids. The junction had 5 bases not matched to a gene; V was cut back by 2 bases and J by 6 bases. Germline loops: CDR1 MNHEY, CDR2 SVGAGI. DNA for the CDR3: TGTGCCAGCAGTTACGGGACAGGGGCGTTGGATACGCAGTATTTT. Translating it yields CASSYGTGALDTQYF.

The DNA for the CDR3 is TGTGCCAGCAGCTTAAACCCCGGGTATGGCTACACCTTC. Amino acid sequence: CASSLNPGYGYTF. The genes are TRBV7-3 and TRBJ1-2; D unresolved. Germline V gene lookup returns CDR1 SGHTA and CDR2 FQGTGA. V was cut by 1 base and J by 5 bases, with 8 bases left in between. This CDR3 has 13 amino acids.

The rearrangement uses TRBV10-2 and TRBJ1-6; TRBD1 aligns across 12 bases. V dropped 2 bases and J dropped 10; count of bases not matched to a gene: 6. The CDR3 length is 16 residues. CDR1 is WSHSY, CDR2 SAAADI, per germline. CDR3 bases: TGCGCCAGCAGTGAGGAAGGGACAGGGGGCCGATCACCCCTCCACTTT. It encodes CASSEEGTGGRSPLHF.

DNA of the CDR3: TGTGCTAGTGGTCGGGGGGAGGGGCTCACAGATACGCAGTATTTT. This sequence encodes CASGRGEGLTDTQYF. This chain joins TRBV12-5 and TRBJ2-3; 7 bases are shared with TRBD2. The length of the CDR3 is 15 residues. Germline V gene sequence: CDR1 LGHNT, CDR2 FRNRAP. The J segment lost 2 bases and the V segment lost 5 bases, leaving 7 bases of the junction unmatched. Using reference TRBV12-5 and TRBJ2-3 for the parts outside the CDR3, the full variable domain is DARVTQTPRHKVTEMGQEVTMRCQPILGHNTVFWYRQTMMQGLELLAYFRNRAPLDDSGMPKDRFSAEMPDATLATLKIQPSEPRDSAVYFCASGRGEGLTDTQYFGPGTRLTVL.

The chain recombines TRBV27 with TRBJ2-1; TRBD2 matches at 12 bases. This CDR3 is built from 14 residues. The germline V gene has CDR1 MNHEY and CDR2 SMNVEV (reference sequence). Trimming took 3 bases from V and 14 from J; bases not matched to a gene: 8. As DNA, the CDR3 is TGTGCCAGCAGTTTTAAGCGACTAGCGGGAGATAAGTTCTTC. It translates to CASSFKRLAGDKFF.

The rearrangement uses TRBV15 and TRBJ1-2; tentatively, D is TRBD1 (5 bases). Trimming cost V 5 bases and J 8 bases, with 12 bases left between them. CDR3 length equals 12 residues. The germline CDR1 and CDR2 sequences are LNHNV and YYDKDF (reference sequence). CDR3 nucleotides: TGTGCCACCAGCCCGGGGGAGGGAGGCTACACCTTC. The encoded protein is CATSPGEGGYTF.

V gene TRBV27 combines with J gene TRBJ1-1; 9 bases line up with TRBD1. The CDR3 covers 14 residues. The V gene end was trimmed by 3 bases and the J gene end by 1 base; junction bases not matched to a gene: 0. The V gene's germline CDR1 is MNHEY and CDR2 SMNVEV (reference sequence). The CDR3 bases are TGTGCCAGCAGTTTGACAGGGGGGAACACTGAAGCTTTCTTT. It yields the protein CASSLTGGNTEAFF.

The V gene is TRBV7-2, the J gene TRBJ2-1, with 7 bases lining up with TRBD2. Germline-derived CDR1 and CDR2 are SGHTA and FQGNSA. Unmatched junction bases numbered 3, after V lost 2 bases and J lost 8 bases. The CDR3 loop spans 13 amino acids. Here the CDR3 DNA reads TGTGCCAGCAGCTTACGGCGGGGGTATGAGCAGTTCTTC. It encodes CASSLRRGYEQFF.

V gene TRBV2 combines with J gene TRBJ1-5; no clear D. The V and J ends lost 5 bases and 0 bases respectively, with 11 bases between them. The CDR3 covers 15 residues. Germline-derived CDR1 and CDR2 are SNHLY and FYNNEI. Here the CDR3 reads CASSTDTYSNQPQHF. The CDR3 coding sequence is TGTGCCAGCAGTACCGACACCTATAGCAATCAGCCCCAGCATTTT.

This chain joins TRBV12-3 or TRBV12-4 and TRBJ2-3, with D perhaps TRBD1 (5 bases). V shed 6 bases and J shed 11 bases, with 15 bases lying between them. The CDR3 has 12 residues. The CDR3 protein is CASSPGSAEQYF. The CDR3 DNA reads as TGTGCCAGCAGCCCAGGGTCCGCGGAGCAGTATTTT.

The CDR3 DNA follows: TGTGCCAGCAGCTTAGCGGGGGGACCCAAGTACTTC. Translating gives CASSLAGGPKYF. The rearrangement links TRBV11-3 to TRBJ2-7; TRBD2 agrees at 7 bases. Germline V lookup: CDR1 SGHNT, CDR2 YENEEA. Losses at the gene ends were 1 base for V and 11 bases for J; bases not matched to a gene: 5. The CDR3 is made up of 12 amino acids.

The chain couples TRBV6-8 to TRBJ2-5; 11 bases line up with TRBD2. The CDR3 spans 19 residues. Germline V gene lookup returns CDR1 MNHGY and CDR2 SAAAGT. V lost 2 bases, J lost 2 bases, and 13 bases stayed unmatched. The chain's CDR3 is CASSYRGLAGGGEQETQYF. CDR3 coding DNA: TGTGCCAGCAGTTACCGAGGGCTAGCGGGAGGAGGGGAACAAGAGACCCAGTACTTC.

The chain combines TRBV24-1 with TRBJ2-1, with 8 bases identical to TRBD1. In germline, CDR1 is KGHDR, CDR2 SFDVKD. The CDR3 runs 16 residues. V lost 3 bases, J lost 3 bases, and 6 bases stayed unmatched. The CDR3 DNA sequence: TGTGCCACCAGTGATATCTCAGGGGGCCTCTACAATGAGCAGTTCTTC. Protein sequence: CATSDISGGLYNEQFF.

This chain links TRBV3-1 (or the pseudogene TRBV3-2) with TRBJ1-1; D is ambiguous. The CDR3 consists of 12 residues. Germline assignment: CDR1 LGHDT and CDR2 YNNKEL (reference sequence). V was cut by 0 bases and J by 7 bases, with 6 bases left in between. For the CDR3, the DNA is TGTGCCAGCAGCCAAGATCTTAGTGAAGCTTTCTTT. It is translated as CASSQDLSEAFF.

The CDR3 region is CASSSNTNTEAFF. The CDR3 region has the DNA TGCGCCAGCAGCTCAAATACTAACACTGAAGCTTTCTTT. J is TRBJ1-1 and V is TRBV5-1; D gene ambiguous. The CDR3 loop spans 13 amino acids. Germline CDR1 reads SGHRS; CDR2 reads YFSETQ. The V gene lost 3 bases and the J gene lost 2 bases, with 8 bases spanning the gap.

V gene TRBV19 combines with J gene TRBJ1-2; D not certain. CDR1 and CDR2 from the germline V gene are LNHDA and SQIVND (reference sequence). Trimming pared 6 bases from V and 4 bases from J, leaving 6 bases between. The CDR3 runs to 11 residues. The CDR3 spells CASSTIYGYTF. DNA for the CDR3: TGTGCCAGTAGCACAATCTATGGCTACACCTTC.

The rearrangement joins TRBV5-1 to TRBJ2-7, with D tentatively TRBD2 (7 bases). The ends were cut back, 4 bases at V and 5 bases at J, with 22 bases in the middle. This CDR3 spans 16 amino acids. Germline V gene data show CDR1 as SGHRS and CDR2 as YFSETQ. The DNA of the CDR3 is TGCGCCAGCAGCCAGGACTGGGGAGGGGGGATCAACGAGCAGTACTTC. Its translation: CASSQDWGGGINEQYF.

The V call is TRBV6-2 or TRBV6-3, the J call TRBJ2-7; perhaps TRBD1 as D (6 bases). The germline V gene has CDR1 MNHEY and CDR2 SVGEGT. The CDR3 is 14 amino acids. Trimming removed 5 bases from V and 7 bases from J, with 18 bases in between. CDR3 nucleotides: TGTGCCAGCAGTCCCCCGGGACACGGGCTAGAGCAGTACTTC. Encoded protein: CASSPPGHGLEQYF.

The rearrangement links TRBV7-6 to TRBJ2-3; D possibly corresponds to TRBD2 (5 bases). This CDR3 has 16 amino acids. Germline V CDR1 and CDR2: SGHVS, FNYEAQ. Trimming pared 1 base from V and 3 bases from J, leaving 14 bases between. The CDR3 loop reads CASSLGSGGPTDTQYF. CDR3 nucleotides: TGTGCCAGCAGCTTAGGATCAGGAGGTCCTACAGATACGCAGTATTTT.

CDR3 region: CASSPGLISGTQYF. DNA for the CDR3: TGCGCCAGCAGCCCGGGACTGATTAGCGGGACCCAGTACTTC. V gene TRBV5-1 combines with J gene TRBJ2-5; D is perhaps TRBD2 (6 bases). Germline values: CDR1 SGHRS, CDR2 YFSETQ. The V and J ends lost 4 bases and 7 bases respectively, with 17 bases between them. CDR3 length equals 14 residues.